This T cell receptor (beta chain) was recorded in a study of shared clonotypes between healthy human individuals (dated by TCRdb to between 2020 and 2021). For the study in its entirety: The cohort included a few men and a couple of women between 18 and 49 years of age. For each donor, three plates each were used for CD4 naive and CD4 memory, two plates were used for CD8 naive, and one plate was used for CD8 memory. To estimate repertoire size and how much clonotypes are shared between individuals, the study performed deep sequencing of blood TCR repertoires from about five healthy adults. To increase sequencing depth and limit assay-specific biases, TCR repertoire library preparation and sequencing were carried out by different laboratories using diverse techniques. Each donor's leukapheresis produced roughly between about 0.8 and 8.9 billion PBMCs. General study outcomes and caveats: Higher generation probabilities were observed for clonotypes shared by all four sorted-subset donors than for non-shared clonotypes. Sharing across a few donors was observed for about 5% of naive CD4, less than 4% of naive CD8, over 2% of memory CD4, and around 0.4% of memory CD8 clonotypes. Because the study included a small number of donors, the genetic and exposure-history diversity represented was limited. Naive subsets generally had larger estimated clonotype richness than memory subsets did. Pairwise subsampling indicated that sequencing depth was expected to affect the degree of clonotype sharing among donors. Rarefaction of sorted-subset datasets indicated incomplete sequencing despite the large sequencing depth. Sampling was restricted to blood, and TCR repertoires in tissues likely differ from the TCR repertoires found in blood.

TCR CDR3 regions were amplified from genomic DNA by multiplex PCR using the deep immunoSEQ assay. Extracted genomic DNA from each cell subset was spread evenly across all wells of several immunoSEQ 96-well plates, with each plate serving as a replicate. Each replicate PCR for sorted subsets received around 210 ng genomic DNA, equal to tens of thousands of T cell genomes. Purified libraries were quantified with a Qubit 3.0 fluorometer, sized on a Bioanalyzer 2100, and re-quantified with the KAPA Library Quantification kit. Every immunoSEQ 96-well plate was sequenced on a separate single-read 150-cycle Illumina NextSeq 550 flow cell. Processing in the source paper ran as follows. The immunoSEQ output contained only junctional sequences without quality scores, so filtering could not match that applied to full-length reads. Sequences were annotated with PyIR, a Python wrapper for IgBLAST v1.9, using IMGT germline references to assign V/J genes and CDR3. Reads were filtered out if the reads had weak V/J assignments (E-value above 1e-6), no CDR3, stop codons, out-of-frame junctions, or ambiguous translated residues. V3J clonotypes were defined as sequences sharing the same inferred V gene, J gene, and CDR3 amino acid sequence. The percentage overlap between two repertoires was calculated by dividing the number of shared unique clonotypes by the size of the smaller repertoire. Richness of each repertoire was evaluated using RTK rarefaction, the Chao1 estimator, and Recon v2.1 estimates of unobserved clonotypes. Generation probabilities were computed with OLGA for all TCRbeta clonotypes obtained by the gDNA method from a few donors. As stored in TCRdb, this immuneACCESS dataset retains in-frame rearrangements with V and J assigned. A fraction of the clones does not appear; measured against another copy, unresolved V genes explain less than half of the discrepancy, and the remainder lacks a known reason. V and J calls and clone size follow that table, whereas D and trimming were derived from the DNA. The table for this sample lists approximately 500,000 clones; about 95% of them were counted only once. The ten largest clones take up approximately 0.062% of the sample.

The donors were healthy, HIV-negative adults who had no recently reported acute infections or vaccinations. Every donor was a Caucasian adult living in Nashville, Tennessee, USA. CD4+ T cells were enriched through magnetic negative selection, after which naive cells were positively selected on CD45RA and the remaining negative fraction served as the memory subset. After blood collection by leukapheresis, PBMCs were isolated using Ficoll-Histopaque density gradient centrifugation and then cryopreserved in the vapor phase of liquid nitrogen. Analytical flow cytometry was used to check the purity and quantity of every magnetically sorted T cell population. Each sorted fraction had its genomic DNA isolated and then quantified by UV absorbance on a Nanodrop 2000c. This clone showed up just once. Its specific antigen is unknown. No quality values exist for individual bases; no much larger clone is one base distant.

The cysteine opens and the phenylalanine closes a CDR3 of 15 amino acids. Only CDR3 DNA remains: 45 bases, in frame from the first base. V is clipped by 7 bases and J by 2 bases, and the sequence between their germline boundaries is 15 bases long. The germline V gene yields MNHNS for CDR1 and SASEGT for CDR2. This clonotype originated in a woman aged 25 to 39 in good health. The chain was built from TRBV6-1 and TRBJ1-3, with the D gene not clear enough to name. The specimen sequenced was naive CD4+ T cells sorted from blood. The cell subset or site label of this sample denotes: CD45RA+ positively selected. DNA sequence: TGTGCCAGCAATACCGACACTACGGCTGGAAACACCATATATTTT. It codes for CASNTDTTAGNTIYF.